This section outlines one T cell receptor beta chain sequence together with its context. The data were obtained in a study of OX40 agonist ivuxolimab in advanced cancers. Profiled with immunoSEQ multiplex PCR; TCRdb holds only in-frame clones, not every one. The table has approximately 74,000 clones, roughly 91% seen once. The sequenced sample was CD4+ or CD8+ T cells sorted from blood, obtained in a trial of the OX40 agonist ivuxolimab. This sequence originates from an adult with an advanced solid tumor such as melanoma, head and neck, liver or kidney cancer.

For the CDR3, the DNA is TGTGCCAGCAACCCAATGACAGGGCCCTACGAGCAGTACTTC. Translating it yields CASNPMTGPYEQYF. This chain links TRBV7-8 with TRBJ2-7, with 7 bases identical to TRBD1. The CDR3 runs 14 residues. Looked up from germline, CDR1 is SGHVS and CDR2 is FQNEAQ. The junction had 8 bases not matched to a gene; V was cut back by 7 bases and J by 2 bases.